The rows below give T cell receptor beta chains drawn from one sample of a study of response to subunit inactivated influenza vaccine. Using its own MiXCR run on the RT-PCR reads, TCRdb lists one record per CDR3 protein. Among 150,000 to 200,000 distinct CDR3 sequences listed, around 12% were seen once. These data were also filed under a second study, of T cells expressing NK-cell markers.

The sequencing here drew on CD8+ T cells sorted from PBMCs, taken about 12 days after vaccination. The receptor source for this set is a man aged 50 to 60 who received an inactivated influenza vaccine. The CDR3 runs from the conserved cysteine through the conserved F or W. A D gene is named only where the DNA matches it firmly. Clone sizes are given selectively: once, few, many, or a class where the clone is expanded.

CDR3 protein	CDR3 DNA	D gene	clone size	V gene	J gene
CASSYLGSYEQYF	TGTGCCAGCAGTTACCTAGGATCCTACGAGCAGTACTTC	NA	NA	TRBV6-5	TRBJ2-7
CASSSQTGEQYF	TGTGCCAGCAGCTCTCAGACGGGCGAGCAGTACTTC	NA	NA	TRBV5-6	TRBJ2-7
CASSEASQVAYEQYF	TGTGCCAGCAGTGAAGCGAGTCAGGTTGCCTACGAGCAGTACTTC	NA	few	TRBV6-1	TRBJ2-7
CASSLLVTREKLFF	TGTGCCAGCAGTTTACTTGTAACGAGGGAAAAACTGTTTTTT	NA	many	TRBV28	TRBJ1-4
CASSLAGAPDEQYF	TGTGCCAGCAGTTTGGCCGGGGCCCCCGACGAGCAGTACTTC	NA	NA	TRBV28	TRBJ2-7
CASSFSQVDEQFF	TGTGCCAGCAGTTTCTCGCAGGTCGATGAGCAGTTCTTC	NA	many	TRBV12-3/TRBV12-4	TRBJ2-1
CASSVGLEQYNEQFF	TGTGCCAGCAGCGTAGGGCTGGAGCAGTACAATGAGCAGTTCTTC	NA	few	TRBV9	TRBJ2-1
CASSQGMNTEAFF	TGTGCCAGCAGTCAGGGGATGAACACTGAAGCTTTCTTT	NA	many	TRBV6-2/TRBV6-3	TRBJ1-1
CSASRVGSNTGELFF	TGCAGTGCTAGCCGGGTAGGGTCGAACACCGGGGAGCTGTTTTTT	NA	few	TRBV20-1	TRBJ2-2
CATSGKGAHSEKLFF	TGTGCCACCAGCGGAAAGGGGGCGCATAGTGAAAAACTGTTTTTT	TRBD1	NA	TRBV15	TRBJ1-4
CATSPGGQGLSYEQYF	TGTGCCACCAGTCCCGGGGGACAGGGCCTCTCCTACGAGCAGTACTTC	TRBD1	NA	TRBV24-1	TRBJ2-7
CASSFTGTGVYEQYF	TGTGCCAGCAGCTTCACCGGGACAGGGGTCTACGAGCAGTACTTC	TRBD1	NA	TRBV7-8	TRBJ2-7
CASSSGQGNEQFF	TGTGCCAGCAGCTCCGGACAGGGCAATGAGCAGTTCTTC	TRBD1	few	TRBV7-2	TRBJ2-1
CASSPSPGDLETQYF	TGTGCCAGCAGCCCCTCCCCGGGGGATCTCGAGACCCAGTACTTC	NA	NA	TRBV4-2	TRBJ2-5
CASSQDFPTGAAMRSQHF	TGCGCCAGCAGCCAAGATTTCCCGACAGGGGCCGCCATGCGGTCCCAGCATTTT	TRBD1	NA	TRBV4-3	TRBJ1-5
CASSSDGSTDTQYF	TGTGCCAGCAGTTCGGACGGGAGCACAGATACGCAGTATTTT	NA	many	TRBV28	TRBJ2-3
CASSWFSGGGYEQYF	TGTGCCAGCAGTTGGTTTAGCGGGGGGGGCTACGAGCAGTACTTC	TRBD2	NA	TRBV2	TRBJ2-7
CASSQVPAGPNNEQFF	TGTGCCAGCAGCCAAGTCCCAGCGGGGCCGAACAATGAGCAGTTCTTC	TRBD2	NA	TRBV14	TRBJ2-1
CASSYLARNEQFF	TGTGCCAGCAGTTATCTAGCGCGCAATGAGCAGTTCTTC	NA	many	TRBV6-2/TRBV6-3	TRBJ2-1
CASSLGTGVSNQPQHF	TGTGCCAGCAGCTTAGGGACAGGGGTGAGCAATCAGCCCCAGCATTTT	TRBD1	many	TRBV7-6	TRBJ1-5
CASSPSGRGAGELFF	TGTGCCAGCAGCCCTAGCGGGAGGGGGGCCGGGGAGCTGTTTTTT	TRBD2	NA	TRBV7-3	TRBJ2-2
CSVAANTGELFF	TGCAGCGTTGCAGCGAACACCGGGGAGCTGTTTTTT	NA	few	TRBV29-1	TRBJ2-2
CATSDPSSYNEQFF	TGTGCCACCAGTGACCCAAGCTCCTACAATGAGCAGTTCTTC	NA	many	TRBV24-1	TRBJ2-1
CASSLVLSDNEQFF	TGTGCCAGCAGCTTAGTCTTGTCAGACAATGAGCAGTTCTTC	NA	NA	TRBV7-9	TRBJ2-1
CASSLWTGPGETQYF	TGTGCCAGCAGCTTGTGGACAGGGCCGGGGGAGACCCAGTACTTC	TRBD1	NA	TRBV11-2	TRBJ2-5
CSADPGTAGANEQFF	TGCAGTGCCGATCCCGGGACGGCTGGGGCCAATGAGCAGTTCTTC	NA	few	TRBV20-1	TRBJ2-1
CASSQGGGLYEQYF	TGCGCCAGCAGCCAAGGAGGGGGCCTCTACGAGCAGTACTTC	TRBD1	few	TRBV4-1	TRBJ2-7
CASSPGLAYEQYF	TGTGCCAGCAGCCCCGGGCTAGCCTACGAGCAGTACTTC	NA	many	TRBV5-6	TRBJ2-7
CASSYSRGASYEQYF	TGTGCCAGCAGTTACTCGAGAGGGGCCTCCTACGAGCAGTACTTC	NA	NA	TRBV6-2/TRBV6-3	TRBJ2-7
CASSLDMTYEQYF	TGTGCCAGCAGCCTTGACATGACCTACGAGCAGTACTTC	NA	many	TRBV6-2/TRBV6-3	TRBJ2-7
CASTNWGAGAINPSHSYEQYF	TGTGCCAGCACCAATTGGGGGGCTGGGGCTATAAACCCTTCGCACTCCTACGAGCAGTACTTC	NA	NA	TRBV6-2/TRBV6-3	TRBJ2-7
CASSPRTGGTTDTQYF	TGTGCCAGCAGCCCGCGGACAGGGGGAACGACAGATACGCAGTATTTT	TRBD1	NA	TRBV11-3	TRBJ2-3
CASSRTGVYSNQPQHF	TGTGCCAGCAGTCGAACAGGGGTATATAGCAATCAGCCCCAGCATTTT	TRBD1	NA	TRBV6-2/TRBV6-3	TRBJ1-5
CASSSWTGGDEQYF	TGTGCCAGCAGCTCTTGGACAGGGGGGGACGAGCAGTACTTC	TRBD1	NA	TRBV9	TRBJ2-7
CASSLETGNELFF	TGTGCCAGCAGCCTCGAAACCGGGAACGAGCTGTTTTTT	NA	few	TRBV7-6	TRBJ2-2
CASSSFDPNTEAFF	TGTGCCAGCAGCTCCTTCGACCCGAACACTGAAGCTTTCTTT	NA	many	TRBV7-2	TRBJ1-1
CSVGVHYYEQYF	TGCAGCGTTGGCGTCCATTACTACGAGCAGTACTTC	NA	few	TRBV29-1	TRBJ2-7
CASSRVSSNNEQFF	TGTGCCAGCAGCCGCGTGAGCTCCAACAATGAGCAGTTCTTC	NA	NA	TRBV7-9	TRBJ2-1
CASSQEEGPTQDYGYTF	TGCGCCAGCAGCCAAGAAGAAGGACCGACACAAGACTATGGCTACACCTTC	NA	many	TRBV4-1	TRBJ1-2
CASSAQGGDTQYF	TGTGCCAGCAGTGCTCAAGGCGGGGATACGCAGTATTTT	NA	few	TRBV28	TRBJ2-3
CASSFLTAKNIQYF	TGTGCCAGCAGTTTTCTTACAGCCAAAAACATTCAGTACTTC	NA	few	TRBV28	TRBJ2-4
CASSDSGSLLEQYF	TGTGCCAGCAGTGATTCCGGTTCCCTACTCGAGCAGTACTTC	NA	NA	TRBV25-1	TRBJ2-7
CASSQDGPTGTDTQYF	TGCGCCAGCAGCCAAGATGGGCCCACCGGCACAGATACGCAGTATTTT	NA	NA	TRBV4-1	TRBJ2-3
CASRTSGSSYNEQFF	TGTGCCAGCAGAACTAGCGGTAGCTCCTACAATGAGCAGTTCTTC	TRBD2	many	TRBV28	TRBJ2-1
CASRLVSSTEDSTDTQYF	TGTGCAAGTCGCTTAGTAAGTAGCACAGAAGATAGCACAGATACGCAGTATTTT	NA	few	TRBV12-2	TRBJ2-3
CASGDSRQYF	TGTGCCAGCGGGGACTCACGGCAGTATTTT	NA	NA	TRBV25-1	TRBJ2-3